This entry lists 2 T cell receptor beta chains sequenced from one sample in a study of Tregs in tolerant kidney transplant recipients. For these receptors, no antigen is known. Profiled with immunoSEQ multiplex PCR; TCRdb holds only in-frame clones, not every one. The sample lists about 16,000 clones, 61% occurring once. The sample comprised Tregs from blood cultured with allogeneic cells. The receptors come from a human donor in good health.

The J gene is TRBJ2-6, the V gene TRBV9, with a tentative D call TRBD2 (5 bases). This CDR3 spans 15 amino acids. Trimming took 4 bases from V and 0 from J, leaving 8 bases between them. Germline values: CDR1 SGDLS, CDR2 YYNGEE. Here the CDR3 reads CASSPGGSGANVLTF. The DNA for the CDR3 is TGTGCCAGCAGCCCCGGAGGCTCTGGGGCCAACGTCCTGACTTTC.

The chain employs TRBV7-9 and TRBJ2-1, with D maybe TRBD2 (6 bases). Trimming cost V 5 bases and J 10 bases, with 21 bases left between them. This CDR3 has 15 residues. Germline loops: CDR1 SEHNR, CDR2 FQNEAQ (reference sequence). CDR3 in amino acids: CASSRRTTEVGEQFF. The CDR3 nucleotides read TGTGCCAGCAGCCGGCGGACTACCGAAGTGGGGGAGCAGTTCTTC.